The clone carrying this TCR beta chain was counted once. The CDR3 is made up of 15 amino acids. Germline lookup yields CDR1 SGHRS and CDR2 YFSETQ. J lost 0 bases, V lost 5 bases, and 4 bases had no gene match. This record comes from a study of blood T cell repertoires in COVID-19. Looking at the study overall: The United States, Italy and Spain provided the acute and convalescent COVID-19 samples.

Clones were read by immunoSEQ multiplex PCR, and TCRdb kept only the in-frame ones, dropping some. The sample holds tens of thousands of clones, approximately 89% seen once. The rearrangement uses TRBV5-1 and TRBJ1-4, with TRBD1 matching over 7 bases. Sequencing input: peripheral blood. The receptor comes from a woman older than 75 with active COVID-19. CDR3 bases: TGCGCCAGCAGATTCGGGACAGCAACTAATGAAAAACTGTTTTTT. Its protein product is CASRFGTATNEKLFF. Drawing the rest from reference TRBV5-1 and TRBJ1-4, the complete variable domain is KAGVTQTPRYLIKTRGQQVTLSCSPISGHRSVSWYQQTPGQGLQFLFEYFSETQRNKGNFPGRFSGRQFSNSRSEMNVSTLELGDSALYLCASRFGTATNEKLFFGSGTQLSVL.